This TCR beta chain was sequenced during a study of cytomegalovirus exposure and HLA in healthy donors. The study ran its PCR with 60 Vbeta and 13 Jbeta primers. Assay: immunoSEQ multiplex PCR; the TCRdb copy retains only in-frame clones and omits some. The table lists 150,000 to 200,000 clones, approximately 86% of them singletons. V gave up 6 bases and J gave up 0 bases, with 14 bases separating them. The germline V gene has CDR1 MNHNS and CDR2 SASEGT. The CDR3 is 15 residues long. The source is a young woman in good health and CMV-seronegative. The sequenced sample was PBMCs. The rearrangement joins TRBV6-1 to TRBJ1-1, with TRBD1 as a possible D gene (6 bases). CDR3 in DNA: TGTGCCAGCAGCCGGACAGTCTCCATGAACACTGAAGCTTTCTTT. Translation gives CASSRTVSMNTEAFF.